Listed below are T cell receptor beta chains from one sample, sequenced in a study of preoperative IRX-2 immunotherapy in early breast cancer. Profiled with immunoSEQ multiplex PCR; TCRdb holds only in-frame clones, not every one. Among roughly 14,000 clones listed, approximately 91% were seen once. The sample here was taken from a patient treated with IRX-2 immunotherapy. These receptor sequences come from a human donor with breast cancer. Each CDR3 is given with its conserved first and last residue. Clone size is not always given. Where it is, it says once, few, many or a class for expanded clones.

clone_size	j_call	v_call	cdr3_aa
.	TRBJ1-4	TRBV2	CASSLLGKLFF
.	TRBJ1-2	TRBV5-1	CASSRGNRWVDGYTF
.	TRBJ2-3	TRBV19	CASNNPLAGGWGTDTQYF
.	TRBJ2-4	TRBV7-3	CASSLGGAAKNIQYF
.	TRBJ1-5	TRBV21-1	CASSKRFLIRTDYNQPQHF
.	TRBJ1-4	TRBV28	CASSFSYRPEKDEKLFF
.	TRBJ2-1	TRBV4-2	CASSQGIGSVTNEQFF
.	TRBJ1-4	TRBV5-4	CASSSNRGLNEKLFF
.	TRBJ1-3	TRBV2	CASSVWAGRTNSNSGNTIYF
once	TRBJ2-3	TRBV10-3	CAIQGAESDTQYF
.	TRBJ2-2	TRBV11-3	CASSPGGGQSITGELFF
few	TRBJ2-1	TRBV25-1	CASSEIYNEQFF
.	TRBJ2-3	TRBV11-3	CASSLNPRGDTQYF
.	TRBJ2-5	TRBV14	CASSPRQIQETQYF
.	TRBJ2-2	TRBV5-1	CASSLGLGTVNTGELFF
.	TRBJ2-3	TRBV10-3	CAISGHETDTQYF
.	TRBJ2-5	TRBV9	CASSVGSGTGTTQYF
.	TRBJ2-6	TRBV9	CASSVGGTGANVLTF
.	TRBJ1-1	TRBV5-1	CASRTENTEAFF
.	TRBJ1-2	TRBV15	CATSRDYPGIYGYTF
.	TRBJ2-5	TRBV7-2	CASTTQATPGETQYF
.	TRBJ1-1	TRBV18	CASSPMDRASAFF